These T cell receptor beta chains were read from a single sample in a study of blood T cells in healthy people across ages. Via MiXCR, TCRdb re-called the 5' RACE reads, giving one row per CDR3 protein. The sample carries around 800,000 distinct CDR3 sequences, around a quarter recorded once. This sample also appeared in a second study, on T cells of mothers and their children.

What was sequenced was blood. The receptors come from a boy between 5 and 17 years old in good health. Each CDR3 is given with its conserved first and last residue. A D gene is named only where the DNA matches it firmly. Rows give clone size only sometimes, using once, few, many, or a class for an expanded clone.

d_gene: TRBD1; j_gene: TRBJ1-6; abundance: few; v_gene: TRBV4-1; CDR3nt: TGCGCCAGCAGCCAACTCCCCGTGGGGGACAGGGATCCATCACCCCTCCACTTT; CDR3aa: CASSQLPVGDRDPSPLHF
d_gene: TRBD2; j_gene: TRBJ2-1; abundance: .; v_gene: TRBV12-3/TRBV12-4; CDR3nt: TGTGCCAGCAGTCCCTACCTAGCGGTGAGTCCCAATGAGCAGTTCTTC; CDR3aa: CASSPYLAVSPNEQFF
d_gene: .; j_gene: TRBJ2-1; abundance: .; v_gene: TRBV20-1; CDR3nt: TGCAGTGCTCAGCAGGGGTATGAGCAGTTCTTC; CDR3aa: CSAQQGYEQFF
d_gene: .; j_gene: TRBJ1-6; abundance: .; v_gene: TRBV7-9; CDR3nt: TGTGCCAGCAGCGGCGCCGGACGCTCCTATAATTCACCCCTCCACTTT; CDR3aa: CASSGAGRSYNSPLHF
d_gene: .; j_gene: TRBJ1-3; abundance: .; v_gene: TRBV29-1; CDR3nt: TGCAGCGCCGCCGGGTCATCGGGGAGAAACACCATATATTTT; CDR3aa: CSAAGSSGRNTIYF
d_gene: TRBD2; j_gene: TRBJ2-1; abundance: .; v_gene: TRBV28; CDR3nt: TGTGCCAGCCGAAGGTCCGGGGGGGCAGGGGAGCAGTTCTTC; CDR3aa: CASRRSGGAGEQFF
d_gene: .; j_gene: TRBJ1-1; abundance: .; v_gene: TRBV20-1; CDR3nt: TGCAGTGCTACCGGGACTCGAACTGAAGCTTTCTTT; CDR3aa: CSATGTRTEAFF
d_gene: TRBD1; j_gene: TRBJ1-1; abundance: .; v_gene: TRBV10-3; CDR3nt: TGTGCCATCAGGACAGGGGTGGACACTGAAGCTTTCTTT; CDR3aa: CAIRTGVDTEAFF
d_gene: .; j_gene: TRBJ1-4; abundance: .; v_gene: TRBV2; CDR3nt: TGTGCCAGCCACGAACACTCAACTAATGAAAAACTGTTTTTT; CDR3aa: CASHEHSTNEKLFF
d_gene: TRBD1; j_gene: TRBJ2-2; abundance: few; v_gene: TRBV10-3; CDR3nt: TGTGCCATCAGTCCTCGGGACAGGGAGAACACCGGGGAGCTGTTTTTT; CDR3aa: CAISPRDRENTGELFF
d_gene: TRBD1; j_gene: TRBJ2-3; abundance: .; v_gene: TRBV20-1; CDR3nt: TGCAGTGCCCCGAGAGGGGGACAGGAGACAGATACGCAGTATTTT; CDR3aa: CSAPRGGQETDTQYF
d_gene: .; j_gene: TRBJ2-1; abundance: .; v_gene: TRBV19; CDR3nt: TGTGCCAGTAGTATCGGAAATGAGCAGTTCTTC; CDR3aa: CASSIGNEQFF
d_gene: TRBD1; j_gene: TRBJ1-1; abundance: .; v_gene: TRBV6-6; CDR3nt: TGTGCCAGCGGGGGACAGGGAGCAACTTTCGAAGCTTTCTTT; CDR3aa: CASGGQGATFEAFF
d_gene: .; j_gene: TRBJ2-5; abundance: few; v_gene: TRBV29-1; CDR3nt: TGCAGCGTTGAAGCCCGAGGCCGGGGGTTTCAAGAGACCCAGTACTTC; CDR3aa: CSVEARGRGFQETQYF
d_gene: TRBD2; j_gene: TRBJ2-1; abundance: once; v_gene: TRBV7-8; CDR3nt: TGTGCCAGCAGCATCGGGACTAGCGGGAGACACTACAATGAGCAGTTCTTC; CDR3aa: CASSIGTSGRHYNEQFF
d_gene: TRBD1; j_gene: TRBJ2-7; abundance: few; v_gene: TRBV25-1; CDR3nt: TGTGCCAGCAGAGTCCCAGGGGGCGGCCACGAGCAGTACTTC; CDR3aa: CASRVPGGGHEQYF
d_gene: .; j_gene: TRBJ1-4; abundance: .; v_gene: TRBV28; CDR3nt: TGTGCCAGTCGCAGGGGATCTAGTGAAAAACTGTTTTTT; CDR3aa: CASRRGSSEKLFF
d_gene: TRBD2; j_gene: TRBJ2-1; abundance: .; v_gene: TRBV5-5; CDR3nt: TGTGCCAGCAGCCCACCCGGACTAGCGGGGGGGTACAATGAGCAGTTCTTC; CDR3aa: CASSPPGLAGGYNEQFF
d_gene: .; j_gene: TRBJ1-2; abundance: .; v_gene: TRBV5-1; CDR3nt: TGCGCCAGCAGCTTAGAACAATATGGCTACACCTTC; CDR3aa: CASSLEQYGYTF
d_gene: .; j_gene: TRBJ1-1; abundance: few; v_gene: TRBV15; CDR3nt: TGTGCCACCGGTACAGGGACGAACACTGAAGCTTTCTTT; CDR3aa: CATGTGTNTEAFF
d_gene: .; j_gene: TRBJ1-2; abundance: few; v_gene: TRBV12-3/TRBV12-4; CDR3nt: TGTGCCAGCAGAACGGCAGGAAACTATGGCTACACCTTC; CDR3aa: CASRTAGNYGYTF
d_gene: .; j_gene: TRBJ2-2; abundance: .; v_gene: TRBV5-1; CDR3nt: TGCGCCAGCGGGGCCGGGGGGAACACCGGGGAGCTGTTTTTT; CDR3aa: CASGAGGNTGELFF
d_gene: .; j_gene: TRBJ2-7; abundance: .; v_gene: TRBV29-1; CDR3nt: TGCAGCGTTGAAGTTGCTACCTACGAGCAGTACTTC; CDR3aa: CSVEVATYEQYF
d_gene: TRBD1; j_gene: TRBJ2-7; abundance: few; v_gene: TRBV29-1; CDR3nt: TGCAGCGTTGGGGCCGACAGGGGGACAGACGAGCAGTACTTC; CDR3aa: CSVGADRGTDEQYF
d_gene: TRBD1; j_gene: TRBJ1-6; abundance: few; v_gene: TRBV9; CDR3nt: TGTGCCAGCGGAGGACAGGGTGATTCACCCCTCCACTTT; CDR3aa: CASGGQGDSPLHF
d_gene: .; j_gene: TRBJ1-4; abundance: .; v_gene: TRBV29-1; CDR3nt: TGCAGCGTCGCCCGGGGGTATGGGAATGAAAAACTGTTTTTT; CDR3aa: CSVARGYGNEKLFF
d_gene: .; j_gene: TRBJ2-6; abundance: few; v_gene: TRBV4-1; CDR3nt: TGCGCCAGCAGCCAAGAGGTTGGGATTGGGGCCAACGTCCTGACTTTC; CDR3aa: CASSQEVGIGANVLTF
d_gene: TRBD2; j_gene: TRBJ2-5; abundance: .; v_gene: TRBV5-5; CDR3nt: TGTGCCAGCAGCTTTGGGAGGGCAGGGACGGAGACCCAGTACTTC; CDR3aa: CASSFGRAGTETQYF
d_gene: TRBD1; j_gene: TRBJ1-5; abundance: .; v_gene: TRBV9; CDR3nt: TGTGCCAGCAGCGTAGTACCGCGGGGCGACAGGGCTCATAGCAATCAGCCCCAGCATTTT; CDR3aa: CASSVVPRGDRAHSNQPQHF
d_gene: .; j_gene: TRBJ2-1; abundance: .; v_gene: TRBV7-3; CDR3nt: TGTGCCAGCAGCCCAGTAAATAATTACAATGAGCAGTTCTTC; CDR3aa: CASSPVNNYNEQFF
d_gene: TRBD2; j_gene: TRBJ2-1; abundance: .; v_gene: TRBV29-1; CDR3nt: TGCAGCGCACTGAGACTAGCGGGGTACAATGAGCAGTTCTTC; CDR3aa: CSALRLAGYNEQFF
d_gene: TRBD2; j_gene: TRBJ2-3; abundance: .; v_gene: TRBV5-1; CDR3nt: TGCGCCAGCAGCGACGGGGGGGCGGCAGATACGCAGTATTTT; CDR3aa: CASSDGGAADTQYF
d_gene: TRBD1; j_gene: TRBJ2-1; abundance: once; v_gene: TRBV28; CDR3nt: TGTGCCAGCAGTTTAAGCCAGGGGGCCGCGGGAAATTTCTTC; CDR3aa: CASSLSQGAAGNFF
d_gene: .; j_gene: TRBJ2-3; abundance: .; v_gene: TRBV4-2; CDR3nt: TGTGCCAGCAGCCAAGAATGGCGGACCTACACAGATACGCAGTATTTT; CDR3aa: CASSQEWRTYTDTQYF
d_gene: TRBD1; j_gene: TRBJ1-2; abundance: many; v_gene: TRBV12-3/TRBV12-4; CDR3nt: TGCGCCAGCAGCTCCGACAGGGGTTACGGCTACACCTTC; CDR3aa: CASSSDRGYGYTF
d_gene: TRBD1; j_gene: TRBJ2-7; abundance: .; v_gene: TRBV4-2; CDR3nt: TGTGCCAGCAGCCAGGGCAGGGGGACCTACGAGCAGTACTTC; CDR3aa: CASSQGRGTYEQYF
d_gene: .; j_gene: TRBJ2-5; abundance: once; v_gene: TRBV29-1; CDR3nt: TGCAGCGTGACAGAACAAGAGACCCAGTACTTC; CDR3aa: CSVTEQETQYF
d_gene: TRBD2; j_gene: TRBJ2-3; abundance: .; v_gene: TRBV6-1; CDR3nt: TGTGCCAGCAGTGAAAAAGCTAGCGGGGCGATCACAGATACGCAGTATTTT; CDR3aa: CASSEKASGAITDTQYF
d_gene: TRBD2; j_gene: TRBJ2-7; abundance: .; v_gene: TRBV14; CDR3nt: TGTGCCAGCAGCCAAGCCCTAGCGGGGACCTACGAGCAGTACTTC; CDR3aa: CASSQALAGTYEQYF
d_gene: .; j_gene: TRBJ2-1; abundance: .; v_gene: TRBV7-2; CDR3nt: TGTGCCAGCAGCAAACGACGGGGGAATGAGCAGTTCTTC; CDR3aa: CASSKRRGNEQFF
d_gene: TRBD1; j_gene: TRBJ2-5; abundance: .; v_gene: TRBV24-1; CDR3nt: TGTGCCACCGGCGCTCCGGGACAGGGGAAAGAGACCCAGTACTTC; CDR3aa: CATGAPGQGKETQYF
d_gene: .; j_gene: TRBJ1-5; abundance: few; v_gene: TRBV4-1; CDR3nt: TGCGCCAGCAGCCAAGATCAAAGACAGCCCCAGCATTTT; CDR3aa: CASSQDQRQPQHF
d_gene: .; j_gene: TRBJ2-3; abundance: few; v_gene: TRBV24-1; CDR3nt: TGTGCCACCAGTGATACGGGGTTAGGTACAGATACGCAGTATTTT; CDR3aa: CATSDTGLGTDTQYF
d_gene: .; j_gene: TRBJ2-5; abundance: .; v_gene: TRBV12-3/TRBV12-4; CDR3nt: TGTGCCAGCATCCCCCCGGGTAGCGGGACCCAGTACTTC; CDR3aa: CASIPPGSGTQYF
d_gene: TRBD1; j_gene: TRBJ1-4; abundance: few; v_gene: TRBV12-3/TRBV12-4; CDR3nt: TGTGCCAGCAGTCCACAACAGGGGTTTGGTGAAAAACTGTTTTTT; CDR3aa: CASSPQQGFGEKLFF